This is a list of T cell receptor beta chains from one sample in a study of metastatic and nonmetastatic thyroid tumors. TCRdb re-clonotyped the PCR reads through MiXCR. Among around 50,000 clones, roughly 30% were seen once, and the ten largest hold around 15%. The sample was blood. The receptors here all came from a female donor with papillary thyroid cancer or a benign thyroid nodule (not recorded which). Some clones in this sample may be carry-over from other donors' samples. CDR3s include the opening cysteine and the closing phenylalanine or tryptophan. Fields, in order: clone size, V gene, J gene, D gene, CDR3 protein, CDR3 DNA. A D gene is named only where the DNA matches it firmly. The size entry is marked missing in some rows and otherwise reads once, few, many or a size class.

abundance: NA; v_gene: TRBV10-1; j_gene: TRBJ2-7; d_gene: NA; CDR3aa: CASSELATSSGEQYF; CDR3nt: TGCGCCAGCAGTGAATTAGCGACGTCCTCGGGCGAGCAGTACTTC
abundance: NA; v_gene: TRBV28; j_gene: TRBJ1-6; d_gene: NA; CDR3aa: CASSLGGAGQNNSPLHF; CDR3nt: TGTGCCAGCAGTTTAGGGGGGGCCGGCCAGAATAATTCACCCCTCCACTTT
abundance: NA; v_gene: TRBV19; j_gene: TRBJ1-1; d_gene: NA; CDR3aa: CASSITGTPGEAFF; CDR3nt: TGTGCCAGTAGTATAACCGGGACACCTGGAGAAGCTTTCTTT
abundance: many; v_gene: TRBV5-6; j_gene: TRBJ1-2; d_gene: NA; CDR3aa: CASSRVAGDTGYGYTF; CDR3nt: TGTGCCAGCAGCCGAGTCGCCGGTGATACAGGTTATGGCTACACCTTC
abundance: NA; v_gene: TRBV6-2/TRBV6-3; j_gene: TRBJ2-5; d_gene: NA; CDR3aa: CASSYSPSGAQYF; CDR3nt: TGTGCCAGCAGTTACTCGCCATCGGGTGCCCAGTACTTC
abundance: NA; v_gene: TRBV9; j_gene: TRBJ2-1; d_gene: TRBD2; CDR3aa: CASSVGLASNNEQFF; CDR3nt: TGTGCCAGCAGCGTGGGACTAGCATCGAACAATGAGCAGTTCTTC
abundance: NA; v_gene: TRBV6-2/TRBV6-3; j_gene: TRBJ2-1; d_gene: NA; CDR3aa: CASSYSIASSEISYNEQFF; CDR3nt: TGTGCCAGCAGTTACTCTATAGCTAGCTCGGAAATCTCCTACAATGAGCAGTTCTTC
abundance: many; v_gene: TRBV4-1; j_gene: TRBJ1-2; d_gene: TRBD1; CDR3aa: CASSAQGAGGYTF; CDR3nt: TGCGCCAGCAGCGCACAGGGGGCTGGAGGCTACACCTTC
abundance: NA; v_gene: TRBV6-1; j_gene: TRBJ2-1; d_gene: TRBD1; CDR3aa: CASSLRDRSYNEQFF; CDR3nt: TGTGCCAGCAGTCTTCGGGACAGGTCGTACAATGAGCAGTTCTTC
abundance: NA; v_gene: TRBV5-1; j_gene: TRBJ2-1; d_gene: TRBD2; CDR3aa: CASSLGASGVYNEQFF; CDR3nt: TGCGCCAGCAGCTTGGGGGCTAGCGGGGTATACAATGAGCAGTTCTTC
abundance: few; v_gene: TRBV12-5; j_gene: TRBJ2-1; d_gene: NA; CDR3aa: CASGFSTYNEQFF; CDR3nt: TGTGCTAGTGGTTTCTCAACCTACAATGAGCAGTTCTTC
abundance: NA; v_gene: TRBV18; j_gene: TRBJ2-1; d_gene: TRBD1; CDR3aa: CASSLEQGAEGEQFF; CDR3nt: TGTGCCAGCTCACTTGAGCAGGGGGCCGAGGGTGAGCAGTTCTTC
abundance: medium-sized; v_gene: TRBV7-2; j_gene: TRBJ2-3; d_gene: NA; CDR3aa: CASSLLTVDTQYF; CDR3nt: TGTGCCAGCAGCTTACTCACCGTGGATACGCAGTATTTT
abundance: few; v_gene: TRBV28; j_gene: TRBJ2-2; d_gene: NA; CDR3aa: CASSFGREVTGELFF; CDR3nt: TGTGCCAGCAGTTTCGGCAGGGAGGTCACCGGGGAGCTGTTTTTT
abundance: NA; v_gene: TRBV7-6; j_gene: TRBJ2-2; d_gene: NA; CDR3aa: CASSLVNPRLNTGELFF; CDR3nt: TGTGCCAGCAGCTTAGTGAACCCTCGTCTTAACACCGGGGAGCTGTTTTTT
abundance: medium-sized; v_gene: TRBV19; j_gene: TRBJ1-2; d_gene: TRBD1; CDR3aa: CASSRKKTGFDGYTF; CDR3nt: TGTGCCAGTAGTAGAAAGAAGACAGGGTTTGATGGCTACACCTTC
abundance: few; v_gene: TRBV6-1; j_gene: TRBJ2-7; d_gene: TRBD1; CDR3aa: CASSDGQVSSYEQYF; CDR3nt: TGTGCCAGCAGTGACGGACAGGTTAGCTCCTACGAGCAGTACTTC
abundance: many; v_gene: TRBV7-8; j_gene: TRBJ2-7; d_gene: TRBD2; CDR3aa: CASSLAGGPDEQYF; CDR3nt: TGTGCCAGCAGTCTAGCGGGAGGGCCTGACGAGCAGTACTTC
abundance: medium-sized; v_gene: TRBV19; j_gene: TRBJ1-1; d_gene: NA; CDR3aa: CACSGGPLNTEAFF; CDR3nt: TGTGCCTGCAGCGGGGGGCCCTTGAACACTGAAGCTTTCTTT